These 25 T cell receptor beta chains share one sample of origin, sequenced in a study of T-cell reconstitution after alpha-beta-depleted transplantation in children. The TCRbeta library incorporated unique molecular identifiers. TCRdb reanalysed the PCR reads using MiXCR and keeps one entry per CDR3 protein. The top ten clones hold over 5.5% of a sample with about 480,000 distinct CDR3 sequences, around an eighth of them seen once. The sample consisted of PBMCs from the stem cell graft donor, taken from the stem cell graft. These receptors were collected from a human donor who donated a stem cell graft to a child with combined immunodeficiency.

The gene calls are TRBV6-1 and TRBJ2-3; 11 nucleotides line up with TRBD2. V lost 5 bases to trimming and J lost 2 bases; unmatched junction nucleotides: 6. The CDR3 runs to 16 residues. Germline V CDR1 and CDR2: MNHNS, SASEGT. The CDR3 here is CASSLRLAGYTDTQYF. As DNA, the CDR3 is TGTGCCAGCAGTCTTCGACTAGCGGGGTACACAGATACGCAGTATTTT.

The rearrangement links TRBV4-2 to TRBJ2-3; 7 positions match TRBD1. Germline V lookup: CDR1 LGHNA, CDR2 YNFKEQ. The junction had 13 bases not matched to a gene; V was cut back by 4 bases and J by 0 bases. The CDR3 runs to 18 residues. CDR3 sequence: CASSPDRERWISTDTQYF. For the CDR3, the DNA is TGTGCCAGCAGCCCAGACAGGGAGAGGTGGATTAGCACAGATACGCAGTATTTT.

There are a few counts of this clonotype. The V call is TRBV7-2, the J call TRBJ2-3; D may be TRBD1 or TRBD2 (6 bases each). V was trimmed by 5 bases and J by 3 bases, leaving 12 bases between them. The CDR3 totals 14 residues. In germline, CDR1 is SGHTA, CDR2 FQGNSA. Here the CDR3 reads CASSRGVGTDTQYF. CDR3 coding DNA: TGTGCCAGCAGCAGGGGGGTTGGGACAGATACGCAGTATTTT.

The chain couples TRBV24-1 to TRBJ2-3, with 8 bases fitting TRBD2. The length of the CDR3 is 12 residues. Germline V gene lookup returns CDR1 KGHDR and CDR2 SFDVKD. V was pared by 9 bases and J by 7 bases, with 5 bases of the junction left unmatched. CDR3 region: CATLGRDNTQYF. CDR3 DNA: TGTGCCACCCTCGGGAGGGATAATACGCAGTATTTT.

The chain combines TRBV13 with TRBJ1-2; TRBD1 is a possible D gene (6 bases). CDR1 PRHDT and CDR2 FYEKMQ come from the germline V gene (reference sequence). This CDR3 region has 16 residues. Trimming stripped 0 bases from V and 0 bases from J, with 11 bases between. The DNA for the CDR3 is TGTGCCAGCAGCTTAGGCCCAGGGGAAGCTAACTATGGCTACACCTTC. It is translated as CASSLGPGEANYGYTF.

In its sample, this clonotype was seen many times. The chain has TRBV6-5 and TRBJ2-3, with 14 bases matching TRBD2. The CDR3 covers 17 residues. Germline CDR1 is MNHEY and CDR2 is SVGAGI. Trimming at V came to 5 bases and at J to 4 bases, leaving 8 bases not matched to a gene. The CDR3 sequence is CASSLEGLAGEADTQYF. Written as DNA, the CDR3 is TGTGCCAGCAGTCTCGAGGGACTAGCGGGAGAAGCAGATACGCAGTATTTT.

In this sample, this clonotype turned up many times. The chain carries TRBV2 and TRBJ2-1, with D tentatively TRBD2 (6 bases). The CDR3 covers 15 residues. V lost 6 bases and J lost 5, with 17 bases in between. Germline-derived CDR1 and CDR2 are SNHLY and FYNNEI. CDR3 amino acids: CASRDIVGGHNEQFF. CDR3 nucleotide sequence: TGTGCCAGCAGGGACATAGTGGGAGGTCACAATGAGCAGTTCTTC.

This chain joins TRBV12-3 or TRBV12-4 and TRBJ2-4; D gene uncertain. This CDR3 is 14 amino acids long. The V gene lost 6 bases and the J gene lost 1 base, with 10 bases spanning the gap. CDR3 DNA: TGTGCCAGCAGCCCCTCCCTGGCCAAAAACATTCAGTACTTC. Translation: CASSPSLAKNIQYF.

The rearrangement uses TRBV28 and TRBJ2-2, with a weak D call TRBD2 (5 bases). The CDR3 totals 13 residues. The germline CDR1 and CDR2 sequences are MDHEN and SYDVKM. V was pared by 9 bases and J by 4 bases, with 12 bases between. This CDR3 reads CARGPAGTGELFF. The CDR3 bases are TGTGCCAGGGGCCCCGCGGGCACCGGGGAGCTGTTTTTT. The entire variable domain, with the rest obtained from reference TRBV28 and TRBJ2-2, is as follows: DVKVTQSSRYLVKRTGEKVFLECVQDMDHENMFWYRQDPGLGLRLIYFSYDVKMKEKGDIPEGYSVSREKKERFSLILESASTNQTSMYLCARGPAGTGELFFGEGSRLTVL.

V usage is TRBV10-3 and J usage is TRBJ2-1; 11 bases line up with TRBD2. CDR3 size: 19 residues. The junction had 19 bases not matched to a gene; V was cut back by 2 bases and J by 10 bases. Per germline, CDR1 ENHRY and CDR2 SYGVKD. CDR3 loop: CAISELQPGTSGFWGEQFF. The DNA for the CDR3 is TGTGCCATCAGTGAGCTTCAACCCGGGACTAGCGGCTTCTGGGGCGAGCAGTTCTTC.

This clonotype showed up many times. The chain employs TRBV27 and TRBJ1-1; D is uncertain. Germline loops: CDR1 MNHEY, CDR2 SMNVEV (reference sequence). V was pared by 0 bases and J by 1 base, with 12 bases between. This CDR3 is built from 16 residues. This CDR3 reads CASSLSGPLRNTEAFF. The CDR3 region has the DNA TGTGCCAGCAGTTTATCGGGCCCCCTGAGGAACACTGAAGCTTTCTTT.

This clonotype was observed a handful of times. Written as DNA, the CDR3 is TGTGCCAGCAGTTCCAGGGGGCTTACTTCCTCTGGGGCCAACGTCCTGACTTTC. It codes for CASSSRGLTSSGANVLTF. This sequence joins TRBV27 and TRBJ2-6; 8 positions match TRBD1. Germline-derived CDR1 and CDR2 are MNHEY and SMNVEV (reference sequence). V trimming: 4 bases; J trimming: 0 bases; junction bases outside the gene matches: 8. The CDR3 runs 18 residues.

V usage is TRBV6-2 or TRBV6-3 and J usage is TRBJ2-7, with D perhaps matching TRBD1 or TRBD2 (7 bases each). Germline loops: CDR1 MNHEY, CDR2 SVGEGT. Trimming removed 0 bases at V and 4 bases at J, with 16 bases between. The CDR3 loop spans 16 amino acids. The CDR3 protein is CASSYSTGGQQYEQYF. In nucleotides, the CDR3 is TGTGCCAGCAGTTACTCGACGGGGGGACAGCAATACGAGCAGTACTTC.

The table lists this clonotype with a few counts. The gene calls are TRBV21-1 and TRBJ1-5. TRBV21-1 is termed a pseudogene. The CDR3 length is 17 residues. The CDR3 protein is CASSKGSALGSDQPQHF. The CDR3 DNA reads TGTGCCAGCAGCAAAGGTTCGGCCCTAGGGAGCGATCAGCCCCAGCATTTT.

The chain couples TRBV5-1 to TRBJ2-3, with TRBD2 matching 7 bases. V trimming: 0 bases; J trimming: 4 bases; junction bases outside the gene matches: 5. This CDR3 spans 15 amino acids. The germline gives CDR1 SGHRS, CDR2 YFSETQ. CDR3 nucleotide sequence: TGCGCCAGCAGCTTGGAAAAGCGGGGAGCAGATACGCAGTATTTT. This encodes CASSLEKRGADTQYF.

This clonotype was seen at least ten times. The rearrangement uses TRBV6-2 or TRBV6-3 and TRBJ2-1; D not resolved. The CDR3 has 13 amino acids. Trimming pared 8 bases from V and 0 bases from J, leaving 8 bases between. Per the germline V gene, CDR1 is MNHEY and CDR2 is SVGEGT. The CDR3 DNA reads as TGTGCCAGCCAGCAGGCCTCCTACAATGAGCAGTTCTTC. This codes for CASQQASYNEQFF.

The CDR3 bases are TGTGCCAGCAGTACCAGGGAGACCTACGAGCAGTACTTC. It encodes CASSTRETYEQYF. This chain uses TRBV12-3 or TRBV12-4 with TRBJ2-7; D might be TRBD1 or TRBD2, each matching 5 bases. This CDR3 has 13 residues. V was pared by 5 bases and J by 2 bases, with 10 bases between.

This clonotype was found many times. J is TRBJ2-3 and V is TRBV7-9, with D tentatively TRBD2 (6 bases). Germline CDR1 SEHNR, CDR2 FQNEAQ (reference sequence). Trimming cost V 4 bases and J 4 bases, with 15 bases left between them. This CDR3 has 15 residues. CDR3 sequence (DNA): TGTGCCAGCAGCTCTACTAGCAGTCTAGCAGATACGCAGTATTTT. Translated, it gives CASSSTSSLADTQYF.

The chain is built from TRBV10-3 and TRBJ1-1; 8 bases align to TRBD1. Germline CDR1 and CDR2: ENHRY and SYGVKD. CDR3 size: 14 residues. The V and J ends lost 7 bases and 7 bases, in that order; junction bases with no gene match: 11. Written as DNA, the CDR3 is TGTGCCATCAACGCGGGACAGGAGGGGGGTGAAGCTTTCTTT. Translating gives CAINAGQEGGEAFF.

The genes are TRBV12-3 or TRBV12-4 and TRBJ2-1; 12 bases agree with TRBD2. This CDR3 spans 16 amino acids. J lost 4 bases, V lost 5 bases, and 6 bases had no gene match. The CDR3 reads CASSNPGTSGYNEQFF. CDR3 coding DNA: TGTGCCAGCAGTAACCCCGGGACTAGCGGGTACAATGAGCAGTTCTTC.

This clonotype was recorded a few times. This chain connects TRBV7-3 to TRBJ2-7; D gene ambiguous. Germline V lookup: CDR1 SGHTA, CDR2 FQGTGA. This CDR3 has 16 amino acids. V lost 5 bases and J lost 4, with 21 bases in between. Here the CDR3 DNA reads TGTGCCAGCAGCCCTTACACTTGTTCTCAGTGTTACGAGCAGTACTTC. Its protein product is CASSPYTCSQCYEQYF.

In DNA form, the CDR3 reads TGTGCCTGGATCACCTTCACGGACACCGGGGAGCTGTTTTTT. Protein: CAWITFTDTGELFF. The chain combines TRBV30 with TRBJ2-2; D ambiguous. This CDR3 spans 14 amino acids. Germline V gives CDR1 GTSNPN, CDR2 SVGIG (reference sequence). Trimming removed 4 bases from V and 3 bases from J, with 12 bases in between.

This chain uses TRBV12-3 or TRBV12-4 with TRBJ1-4; D call uncertain. The CDR3 length is 13 residues. V lost 6 bases and J 8 bases, leaving 13 bases between the germline ends. The CDR3 DNA reads TGTGCCAGCAGCATTTACCGAGGGGAAAAACTGTTTTTT. This translates into CASSIYRGEKLFF.

This clonotype was counted at least ten times. The chain carries TRBV5-1 and TRBJ2-3, with a possible D match to TRBD1 (8 bases). V dropped 4 bases and J dropped 4 bases, with 16 bases sitting between them. Germline V lookup: CDR1 SGHRS, CDR2 YFSETQ. The CDR3 has 15 residues. The DNA for the CDR3 is TGCGCCAGCAGCCGCAAAACAGGGGGGGCAGATACGCAGTATTTT. It is translated as CASSRKTGGADTQYF.

This clonotype was seen a few times. The chain is built from TRBV24-1 and TRBJ2-3; tentatively, D is TRBD2 (5 bases). V was trimmed by 9 bases and J by 2 bases, leaving 8 bases between them. CDR1 and CDR2 from the germline V gene are KGHDR and SFDVKD. The CDR3 loop spans 12 amino acids. The CDR3 DNA is TGTGCCACCTCCGGGGACACAGATACGCAGTATTTT. Amino acid sequence: CATSGDTDTQYF.